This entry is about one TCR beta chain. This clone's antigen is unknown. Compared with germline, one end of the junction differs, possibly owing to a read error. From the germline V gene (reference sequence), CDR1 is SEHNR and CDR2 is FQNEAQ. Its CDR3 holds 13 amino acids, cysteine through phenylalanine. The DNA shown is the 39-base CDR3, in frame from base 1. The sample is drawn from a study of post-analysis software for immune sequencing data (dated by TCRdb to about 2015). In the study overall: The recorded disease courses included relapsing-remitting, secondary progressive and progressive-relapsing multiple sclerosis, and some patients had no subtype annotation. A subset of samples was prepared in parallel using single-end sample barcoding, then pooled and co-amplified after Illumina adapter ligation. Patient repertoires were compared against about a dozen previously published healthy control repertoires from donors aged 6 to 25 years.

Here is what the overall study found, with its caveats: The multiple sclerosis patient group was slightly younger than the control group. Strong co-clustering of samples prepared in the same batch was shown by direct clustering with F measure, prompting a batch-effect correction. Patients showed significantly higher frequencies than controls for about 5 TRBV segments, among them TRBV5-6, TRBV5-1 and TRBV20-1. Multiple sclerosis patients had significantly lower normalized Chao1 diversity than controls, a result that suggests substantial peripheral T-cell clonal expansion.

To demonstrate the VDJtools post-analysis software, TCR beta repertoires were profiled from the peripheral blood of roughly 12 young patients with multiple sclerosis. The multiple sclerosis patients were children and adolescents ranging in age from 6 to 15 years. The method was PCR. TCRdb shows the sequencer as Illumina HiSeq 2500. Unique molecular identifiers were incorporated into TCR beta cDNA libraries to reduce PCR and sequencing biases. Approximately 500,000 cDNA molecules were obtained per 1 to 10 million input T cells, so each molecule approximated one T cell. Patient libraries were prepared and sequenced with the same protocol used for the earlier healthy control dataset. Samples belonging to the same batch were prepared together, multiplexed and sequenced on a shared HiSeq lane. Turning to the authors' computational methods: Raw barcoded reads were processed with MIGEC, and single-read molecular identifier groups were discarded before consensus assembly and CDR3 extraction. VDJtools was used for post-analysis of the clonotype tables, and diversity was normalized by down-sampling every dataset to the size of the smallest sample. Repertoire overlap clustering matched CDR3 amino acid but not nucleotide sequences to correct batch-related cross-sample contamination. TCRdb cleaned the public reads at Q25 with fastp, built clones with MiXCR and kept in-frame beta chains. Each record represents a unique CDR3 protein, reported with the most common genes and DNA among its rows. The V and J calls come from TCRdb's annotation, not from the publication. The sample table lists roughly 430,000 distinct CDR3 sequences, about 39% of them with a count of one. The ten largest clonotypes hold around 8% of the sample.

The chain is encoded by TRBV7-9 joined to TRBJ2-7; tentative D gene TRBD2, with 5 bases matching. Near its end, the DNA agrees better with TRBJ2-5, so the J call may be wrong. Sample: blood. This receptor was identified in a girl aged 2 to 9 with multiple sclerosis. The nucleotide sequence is TGTGCCAACAGCCCTCTGAGGGTGGAGACCCAGTACTTC. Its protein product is CANSPLRVETQYF.